Below, 2 T cell receptor beta chains from the same sample are listed, as sequenced in a study of CXCR3-negative and CXCR3-positive naive CD8 T cells. Via 5' RACE with UMI labels, TRB cDNA libraries were prepared. With the 5' RACE reads reprocessed, TCRdb shows one record per CDR3 protein and no DNA. The listing records about 63,000 distinct CDR3 sequences. No antigen is known for these receptors. Points from the study as a whole: More hydrophobic TRB CDR3s were found in CXCR3-positive naive cells than in CXCR3-negative naive cells.

The sequencing input was naive CXCR3+ CD8+ T cells from blood. Subset in this sample: CD45RO-CCR7+CD27+CD95- naive CD8+ T cells expressing CXCR3 (TNR3+). These receptors were taken from a human donor in good health. Some clones in this sample may be carry-over from other donors' samples.

The gene calls are TRBV5-6 and TRBJ2-1; the D call of TRBD2 rests on TCRdb alone, since no DNA is present to check it. The CDR3 has 15 residues. Germline assignment: CDR1 SGHDT and CDR2 YYEEEE. This chain's CDR3 is CASSSPSGGYNEQFF.

The V gene is TRBV9, the J gene TRBJ2-5; TCRdb designates TRBD2, a call that cannot be tested without DNA. There are 15 residues in the CDR3. Germline V CDR1 and CDR2: SGDLS, YYNGEE. The CDR3: CASSAVPGSGETQYF.